Below are 5 T cell receptor beta chains sequenced from a single sample in a study of blood T cell repertoires in COVID-19. This table comes from immunoSEQ multiplex PCR, and its TCRdb copy is limited to in-frame clones, with some not included. The sample carries over 150,000 clones, nearly 80% recorded once. The sequenced sample consisted of peripheral blood. All receptors derive from a man aged 80 or over with acute or convalescent COVID-19.

This chain uses TRBV19 with TRBJ2-5; D gene unclear. This CDR3 is 14 amino acids long. The V gene lost 3 bases and the J gene lost 5 bases, with 13 bases spanning the gap. CDR1 LNHDA and CDR2 SQIVND come from the germline V gene (reference sequence). The CDR3 here is CASSMQNRWETQYF. The DNA for the CDR3 is TGTGCCAGTAGTATGCAGAATCGATGGGAGACCCAGTACTTC.

This chain uses TRBV27 with TRBJ2-2, with a weak D call TRBD2 (5 bases). Germline V CDR1 and CDR2: MNHEY, SMNVEV (reference sequence). This CDR3 is 13 amino acids long. The V and J ends lost 7 bases and 4 bases respectively, with 10 bases between them. Here the CDR3 DNA reads TGTGCCAGCACCCTACGGGGCACCGGGGAGCTGTTTTTT. It specifies CASTLRGTGELFF.

V and J are TRBV2 and TRBJ2-2; 7 positions match TRBD2. The CDR3 loop spans 15 amino acids. The junction had 5 bases not matched to a gene; V was cut back by 2 bases and J by 5 bases. CDR1 is SNHLY, CDR2 FYNNEI, per germline. For the CDR3, the DNA is TGTGCCAGCAGTGAAACGCTAGCGGCGACCGGGGAGCTGTTTTTT. Its protein product is CASSETLAATGELFF.

The chain employs TRBV3-1 (or the pseudogene TRBV3-2) and TRBJ1-2; TRBD1 is a possible D gene (5 bases). In germline, CDR1 is LGHDT, CDR2 YNNKEL (reference sequence). Trimming cost V 3 bases and J 9 bases, with 14 bases left between them. This CDR3 is built from 13 residues. This CDR3 is CASSHLLRGSYTF. The DNA for the CDR3 is TGTGCCAGCAGCCACCTCTTGCGGGGGAGCTACACCTTC.

V is TRBV7-3 and J is TRBJ2-2; D perhaps matches TRBD2 (5 bases). CDR1 and CDR2 from the germline V gene are SGHTA and FQGTGA. The V end lost 2 bases, the J end lost 0 bases, and 10 bases lay between the germline ends. This CDR3 contains 16 residues. The CDR3 region is CASSLVAPANTGELFF. In DNA, the CDR3 is TGTGCCAGCAGCTTAGTAGCGCCGGCGAACACCGGGGAGCTGTTTTTT.